This TCR beta chain was sequenced during a study of monozygotic twins with inflammatory bowel disease (dated by TCRdb to 2018 to 2020). Turning to the overall study: A total of some 30 monozygotic twin pairs were included in the full study, comprising nine German pairs (four IBD-concordant, five IBD-discordant) and 19 IBD-discordant Danish pairs. The search for disease-associated traits relied mainly on comparing IBD patients with their genetically identical healthy co-twins within discordant pairs. Each individual had, on average, about 151 000 unique TCRalpha sequences and 181 000 unique TCRbeta sequences available for analysis. The paper's findings and limits, for the study overall: The results gave no support for a single strong signal or clonotype linked to IBD. IBD patients had lower TCRbeta repertoire diversity, measured by the inverse Simpson index, than their healthy co-twins. Concordant and discordant twins showed no difference in repertoire similarity, possibly because of limited statistical power. Distinction between different T cell subtypes could not be achieved in the analysis. Fewer clonotypes were shared with other individuals by IBD patients than by healthy twins, most markedly in patients showing signs of disease activity. Background noise and inter-individual variability may have been introduced into the repertoires by the differing immunosuppressive treatments among patients.

Details on this clonotype: It has no known antigen specificity.

The library was built by means of 5' RACE. For each TCR library, approximately 3.5 ug of total RNA was used. For each sample, cDNA was synthesized in eight separate reactions using SMARTScribe reverse transcriptase. During cDNA synthesis, template switching introduced unique molecular identifiers that contained a 6-nucleotide sample barcode. TCRalpha and TCRbeta cDNA was amplified by two nested PCRs of around 16 and 10 cycles, with bead purification after each PCR. Before amplification, the cDNA was treated with uracil DNA-glycosylase and purified using the QIAquick PCR purification kit. In the second PCR, Illumina TruSeq-compatible adapters and sample-specific barcodes were added. TapeStation and Qubit were used to check library quality and concentration, and 5 ng of each library went into the pool. Sequencing of pooled libraries was carried out on an Illumina HiSeq2500 single-index Rapid Run using 2 x 100 bp reads and custom sequencing primers. In the original analysis: MiGEC version 1.2.6 was used for UMI-based consensus assembly, which corrected PCR and sequencing errors. MiXCR version 2.1.1 was used to carry out V(D)J alignment, clonotype assembly and CDR3 extraction. To normalise gene usage, clonotype sharing and MAIT/NKT TCR abundance, the analysis used the top 1000, 10 000 and 20 000 clonotypes per sample. After downsampling to 27 000 UMIs, diversity was calculated as the inverse Simpson index using the vegan R package. Paired Mann-Whitney U tests on discordant twin pairs were used, with Benjamini-Hochberg multiple-testing correction. Reprocessed by TCRdb, the reads give a single entry per CDR3 protein sequence, without DNA. The V and J calls reflect TCRdb's pipeline rather than the authors' work. The sample's table covers more than 350,000 distinct CDR3 sequences. Jointly, the top ten make up about 2.4% of the sample.

The germline V gene (reference sequence) supplies CDR1 DFQATT and CDR2 SNEGSKA. The CDR3 runs 17 amino acids, cysteine and phenylalanine included. The coding DNA is unavailable. From each donor, an approximately 2.5 ml peripheral blood sample was collected into PAXgene tubes and stored at -80 degrees C. Without T cell sorting, total RNA was isolated from whole blood using the PAXgene blood miRNA kit on an automated QIAcube. Peripheral blood from monozygotic twin pairs who were concordant or discordant for inflammatory bowel disease underwent deep TCRalpha and TCRbeta repertoire profiling using unique molecular barcoding. Smoking habits were recorded for all twin pairs, with individuals classified as current, former or never smokers.

The TCR sequence derives from a human donor with ulcerative colitis or Crohn's disease, or a healthy co-twin of an affected twin (not recorded which). The sample consisted of blood. The chain was built from TRBV20-1 and TRBJ2-5; TCRdb's assignment of TRBD2 cannot be checked, as there is no DNA. The CDR3: CSARDPASGGAGETQYF.